A selection of T cell receptor beta chains follows, all from one sample in a study of HIV-infected patients and healthy controls. One entry per CDR3 protein results from TCRdb running MiXCR on the 5' RACE reads. The repertoire holds about 18,000 distinct CDR3 sequences, with more than 10% as singletons. The sequencing input was blood. Receptors were obtained from an adult in good health. Both conserved end residues are part of each CDR3. The order of the fields is V gene, D gene, CDR3 protein. The D gene is left open where the match is weak.

TRBV7-2	NA	CASSSRGTQSYEQYF
TRBV2	NA	CASRRRDFEQYF
TRBV7-9	NA	CASITGSGKHYEQYF
TRBV5-5	NA	CASSLDGGWGTEAFF
TRBV5-1	TRBD1	CASSFLGQGNEAFF
TRBV4-1	TRBD1	CASRGTGAGGYTF
TRBV12-3/TRBV12-4	NA	CASTLILRDVRTDTQYF
TRBV20-1	NA	CSARDNGGGADTQYF
TRBV6-2/TRBV6-3	NA	CASSAPGLRGTEAFF
TRBV18	NA	CASSPRGFEQYF
TRBV20-1	NA	CSARDPRWVADTQYF
TRBV7-3	NA	CASSPGLQGEETQYF
TRBV5-1	NA	CASSLAQTQGTEAFF
TRBV6-1	TRBD2	CASSTNSGGGYGETQYF
TRBV20-1	NA	CSAPRNSDHHLNQPQHF
TRBV7-3	NA	CASSLRMGTEAFF
TRBV27	NA	CASSINPPSWGGKLFF
TRBV6-1	NA	CASRGHHSSGANVLTF
TRBV11-2	TRBD2	CASSSNRGLGLAGDSEQYF
TRBV19	NA	CASSSFIGISSGNTIYF
TRBV18	NA	CASSPVAQSGNTIYF
TRBV6-2/TRBV6-3	NA	CASSYGSHTEAFF
TRBV6-2/TRBV6-3	NA	CASSRAGATNEKLFF
TRBV12-3/TRBV12-4	TRBD1	CASSFRGQGASSNQPQHF
TRBV20-1	NA	CSASGLGSTNSPLHF
TRBV6-5	NA	CASRIRRANTEAFF
TRBV5-6	TRBD1	CASSFWTGAFNTEAFF
TRBV19	TRBD1	CASSSSDRGFVQPQHF
TRBV7-9	TRBD1	CASSLAGTGDPEAFF
TRBV6-2/TRBV6-3	NA	CASSYGGRTLTYEQYF
TRBV29-1	TRBD2	CSVDSGGTDTQYF
TRBV9	NA	CASSVVEWGPTDTQYF
TRBV23-1	NA	CASRGSRENTGELFF
TRBV20-1	TRBD2	CSAPSSGGFPYEQYF
TRBV6-6	TRBD1	CASIGAPGQGIHSNQPQHF
TRBV5-1	NA	CASSTGRQETQYF
TRBV15	NA	CATSRDLGGPEAFF
TRBV6-2/TRBV6-3	NA	CASSPRGSGTEAFF
TRBV6-1	TRBD1	CASTGQGLSNTEAFF
TRBV4-3	NA	CASSFGGADEQYF
TRBV29-1	NA	CSAITGSTGELFF
TRBV6-2/TRBV6-3	TRBD2	CASSYWASGDTQYF
TRBV11-3	NA	CASSYTSNNSPLHF
TRBV6-1	NA	CASRAPPRGSYEQYF
TRBV7-3	NA	CASSFRTGELFF
TRBV28	TRBD2	CASSLLAGGYNEQFF